This T cell receptor (beta chain) was identified during a study of CXCR3-negative and CXCR3-positive naive CD8 T cells. Overall study results and limits: When CXCR3-positive naive cells were set against CXCR3-negative naive cells, the former had more hydrophobic TRB CDR3s.

As for this clonotype: What it binds is not known.

The libraries of TRB cDNA were constructed through 5' RACE using UMI labels. TCRdb re-analyzed the 5' RACE reads; it lists each CDR3 protein once, without DNA. With some 120,000 distinct CDR3 sequences in the sample, the ten largest clones hold roughly 0.6%. In germline, CDR1 is SEHNR, CDR2 FQNEAQ (reference sequence). The CDR3 runs to 14 residues. Naivety in CD8+ T cells corresponded to a CD45RO-CCR7+CD27+CD95- phenotype. The sequencing sample was made of naive CXCR3+ CD8+ T cells from blood. The subset is: CD45RO-CCR7+CD27+CD95- naive CD8+ T cells expressing CXCR3 (TNR3+). This clonotype originated in a human donor in good health. Some clones in this sample may be carry-over from other donors' samples. The genes are TRBV7-9 and TRBJ2-1; TCRdb calls TRBD2, which cannot be checked without DNA. CDR3 sequence reads: CASNPGLAYNEQFF.